This passage covers 30 T cell receptor beta chains from one sample sequenced in a study of cytomegalovirus exposure and HLA in healthy donors. Assay used: immunoSEQ multiplex PCR; TCRdb lists only in-frame clones, some missing. The table includes approximately 170,000 clones, roughly 80% detected once. Source material: PBMCs. These receptors were obtained from a man under 40 in good health and CMV-seropositive.

This clone was seen only a few times. This rearrangement joins TRBV28 to TRBJ2-7; 10 bases are shared with TRBD2. Trimming removed 5 bases from V and 0 bases from J; junction bases left unmatched: 4. The length of the CDR3 is 15 residues. Germline values: CDR1 MDHEN, CDR2 SYDVKM. In nucleotides, the CDR3 is TGTGCCAGCAGTCGATGGACTAGCGGCTCCTACGAGCAGTACTTC. Translated: CASSRWTSGSYEQYF.

The CDR3 nucleotides read TGCGCCAGCAGCTTGGATCTATTGGGACAGGACAATGAGCAGTTCTTC. Its translation is CASSLDLLGQDNEQFF. This sequence joins TRBV5-1 and TRBJ2-1, with 8 bases identical to TRBD1. From germline, CDR1 is SGHRS and CDR2 YFSETQ. V shed 0 bases, J shed 5 bases, and the junction held 7 bases outside the gene matches. This CDR3 spans 16 amino acids.

This clone appeared a few times. The chain carries TRBV28 and TRBJ1-5; tentatively, D is TRBD1 (5 bases). The CDR3 is made up of 12 amino acids. The germline V gene encodes CDR1 MDHEN and CDR2 SYDVKM. Trimming stripped 10 bases from V and 9 bases from J, with 16 bases between. DNA of the CDR3: TGTGCCATCCAGGGCTTGGTGGGGCCCCAGCATTTT. It yields the protein CAIQGLVGPQHF. Filled out from reference TRBV28 and TRBJ1-5, the complete variable domain reads DVKVTQSSRYLVKRTGEKVFLECVQDMDHENMFWYRQDPGLGLRLIYFSYDVKMKEKGDIPEGYSVSREKKERFSLILESASTNQTSMYLCAIQGLVGPQHFGDGTRLSIL.

The chain joins TRBV5-1 to TRBJ2-1; 8 nucleotides align to TRBD1. Trimming took 5 bases from V and 6 from J; bases not matched to a gene: 7. The CDR3 loop spans 14 amino acids. CDR1 and CDR2 from the germline V gene are SGHRS and YFSETQ. DNA of the CDR3: TGCGCCAGCAGTTCCGGGACAGGATTCAATGAGCAGTTCTTC. This translates into CASSSGTGFNEQFF.

The chain is built from TRBV6-5 and TRBJ1-1; 8 bases line up with TRBD1. The trim removed 0 bases at V and 7 bases at J, leaving 1 base unmatched. This CDR3 has 13 amino acids. The germline CDR1 and CDR2 sequences are MNHEY and SVGAGI. For the CDR3, the DNA is TGTGCCAGCAGTTACTCGACAGGGGTTGAAGCTTTCTTT. Amino acid sequence: CASSYSTGVEAFF.

The chain has TRBV18 and TRBJ2-1; 8 bases match TRBD1. From germline, CDR1 is KGHSH and CDR2 LQKENI. V dropped 3 bases and J dropped 0; count of bases not matched to a gene: 10. CDR3 size: 18 residues. DNA of the CDR3: TGTGCCAGCTCACCTAAAACGACAGGGGTCATCTCCTACAATGAGCAGTTCTTC. Translation: CASSPKTTGVISYNEQFF. The whole variable domain, filled in from reference TRBV18 and TRBJ2-1, reads NAGVMQNPRHLVRRRGQEARLRCSPMKGHSHVYWYRQLPEEGLKFMVYLQKENIIDESGMPKERFSAEFPKEGPSILRIQQVVRGDSAAYFCASSPKTTGVISYNEQFFGPGTRLTVL.

A single count supports this clone. J is TRBJ2-5 and V is TRBV28; a weak D match, TRBD2 (7 bases). Germline V gene data show CDR1 as MDHEN and CDR2 as SYDVKM. The CDR3 totals 14 residues. Between the trimmed V and J ends, which lost 2 bases and 6 bases, there was a span of 13 bases. This CDR3 reads CASSLAAGAQTQYF. As DNA, the CDR3 is TGTGCCAGCAGTTTAGCGGCGGGGGCACAGACCCAGTACTTC.

The J gene is TRBJ2-2, the V gene TRBV9; 7 bases line up with TRBD1. After removal of 4 bases from V and 0 bases from J, the junction contained 9 bases not matched to a gene. Germline V gene sequence: CDR1 SGDLS, CDR2 YYNGEE. The CDR3 covers 17 residues. In DNA form, the CDR3 reads TGTGCCAGCAGCATCAGGACAGGAACATCGAACACCGGGGAGCTGTTTTTT. Translated, it gives CASSIRTGTSNTGELFF. Variable domain in full (rest from reference TRBV9 and TRBJ2-2): DSGVTQTPKHLITATGQRVTLRCSPRSGDLSVYWYQQSLDQGLQFLIQYYNGEERAKGNILERFSAQQFPDLHSELNLSSLELGDSALYFCASSIRTGTSNTGELFFGEGSRLTVL.

The CDR3 nucleotides read TGTGCCAGCAGACCGACGGACAGCGCTAATGAAAAACTGTTTTTT. It specifies CASRPTDSANEKLFF. V is TRBV6-5 and J is TRBJ1-4, with a weak D call TRBD1 (6 bases). Deletions cut 6 bases from V and 3 bases from J, with 14 bases between. The germline V gene has CDR1 MNHEY and CDR2 SVGAGI. This CDR3 contains 15 residues.

This clone was counted between two and nine times. The chain employs TRBV10-1 and TRBJ2-2, with TRBD2 matching 9 bases. J lost 1 base, V lost 8 bases, and 2 bases had no gene match. The CDR3 is 14 amino acids. Per the germline V gene, CDR1 is WNHNN and CDR2 is SYGVQD (reference sequence). DNA for the CDR3: TGCGCCAGCCGACTAGCGGAGAACACCGGGGAGCTGTTTTTT. It translates to CASRLAENTGELFF.

This clone was observed a single time. This chain uses TRBV18 with TRBJ1-1; D unresolved. From germline, CDR1 is KGHSH and CDR2 LQKENI. The V end lost 8 bases, the J end lost 8 bases, and 15 bases lay between the germline ends. The CDR3 consists of 12 residues. CDR3 protein: CASARETVEAFF. The CDR3 DNA sequence: TGTGCCAGCGCGAGGGAGACTGTCGAAGCTTTCTTT. The full variable domain, completed using reference TRBV18 and TRBJ1-1, is NAGVMQNPRHLVRRRGQEARLRCSPMKGHSHVYWYRQLPEEGLKFMVYLQKENIIDESGMPKERFSAEFPKEGPSILRIQQVVRGDSAAYFCASARETVEAFFGQGTRLTVV.

This chain joins TRBV9 and TRBJ1-1, with 7 bases lining up with TRBD1. The CDR3 runs to 15 residues. CDR1 and CDR2 (germline): SGDLS, YYNGEE. V shed 2 bases, J shed 5 bases, and the junction held 9 bases outside the gene matches. CDR3 coding DNA: TGTGCCAGCAGCGTGATCGACCTACAGGGGACTGAAGCTTTCTTT. Translation: CASSVIDLQGTEAFF.

The chain carries TRBV11-2 and TRBJ1-1; D not resolved. Germline loops: CDR1 SGHAT, CDR2 FQNNGV. V lost 0 bases to trimming and J lost 4 bases, with 6 bases between them. The CDR3 is 13 amino acids. Here the CDR3 reads CASSLERFTEAFF. The CDR3 nucleotides are TGTGCCAGCAGCTTAGAGAGGTTCACTGAAGCTTTCTTT. The full variable domain, rest sourced from reference TRBV11-2 and TRBJ1-1, is EAGVAQSPRYKIIEKRQSVAFWCNPISGHATLYWYQQILGQGPKLLIQFQNNGVVDDSQLPKDRFSAERLKGVDSTLKIQPAKLEDSAVYLCASSLERFTEAFFGQGTRLTVV.

V usage is TRBV5-4 and J usage is TRBJ2-7; TRBD2 matches at 8 bases. The length of the CDR3 is 14 residues. Germline V lookup: CDR1 SGHNT, CDR2 YYREEE (reference sequence). The trim removed 4 bases at V and 7 bases at J, leaving 10 bases unmatched. CDR3 loop: CASSRAGAQGEQYF. In DNA, the CDR3 is TGTGCCAGCAGCCGAGCGGGAGCCCAAGGAGAGCAGTACTTC.

This sequence joins TRBV6-5 and TRBJ1-1; a weak D match, TRBD1 (5 bases). The CDR3 is 15 residues long. Germline assignment: CDR1 MNHEY and CDR2 SVGAGI. Trimming left V 11 bases short and J 0 bases short, with 19 bases between. CDR3 DNA sequence: TGTGCCGTCCAGGGCTCTCCCCCCCTGAACACTGAAGCTTTCTTT. This gives the protein CAVQGSPPLNTEAFF.

This clone was counted a single time. CDR3 protein: CAWREWGTGGNYGYTF. As DNA, the CDR3 is TGTGCCTGGAGGGAATGGGGGACAGGGGGGAACTATGGCTACACCTTC. V and J are TRBV30 and TRBJ1-2; 11 nucleotides match TRBD1. There are 16 residues in the CDR3. The germline gives CDR1 GTSNPN, CDR2 SVGIG (reference sequence). V lost 3 bases and J lost 2; bases outside the gene matches: 8.

V usage is TRBV28 and J usage is TRBJ2-7; 10 nucleotides line up with TRBD2. Trimming took 7 bases from V and 5 from J; bases not matched to a gene: 8. Per the germline V gene, CDR1 is MDHEN and CDR2 is SYDVKM. The CDR3 has 14 residues. The CDR3: CASKSPGLANEQYF. The CDR3 coding sequence is TGTGCCAGCAAGTCCCCGGGACTAGCGAACGAGCAGTACTTC.

The chain couples TRBV10-2 to TRBJ2-3, with 9 nucleotides matching TRBD2. Trimming took 8 bases from V and 0 from J; bases not matched to a gene: 18. Germline V gene data show CDR1 as WSHSY and CDR2 as SAAADI. The CDR3 runs 19 residues. For the CDR3, the DNA is TGCGCCAGCCTACCAGGTTTCGCCGTAGCGGGAGATAGCACAGATACGCAGTATTTT. Encoded protein: CASLPGFAVAGDSTDTQYF.

The chain has TRBV9 and TRBJ1-1; the D gene is possibly TRBD1 (6 bases). V was cut by 4 bases and J by 1 base, with 17 bases left in between. CDR3 length: 16 amino acids. Germline-derived CDR1 and CDR2 are SGDLS and YYNGEE. CDR3 sequence: CASSIGGDISNTEAFF. The DNA for the CDR3 is TGTGCCAGCAGCATTGGGGGGGACATCTCGAACACTGAAGCTTTCTTT.

The chain uses TRBV11-2 and TRBJ2-7; 7 positions agree with TRBD1. The CDR3 has 16 residues. The junction had 13 bases not matched to a gene; V was cut back by 5 bases and J by 3 bases. Per germline, CDR1 SGHAT and CDR2 FQNNGV. The CDR3 bases are TGTGCCAGCAGCATTAACTCAGGGGGATCCTTCTACGAGCAGTACTTC. This codes for CASSINSGGSFYEQYF. Full variable domain (remainder filled in from reference TRBV11-2 and TRBJ2-7): EAGVAQSPRYKIIEKRQSVAFWCNPISGHATLYWYQQILGQGPKLLIQFQNNGVVDDSQLPKDRFSAERLKGVDSTLKIQPAKLEDSAVYLCASSINSGGSFYEQYFGPGTRLTVT.

This clone was observed a handful of times. The chain links TRBV18 to TRBJ1-1, with D possibly being TRBD1 (6 bases). The V and J ends lost 6 bases and 3 bases respectively, with 11 bases between them. The CDR3 totals 13 residues. Germline CDR1 reads KGHSH; CDR2 reads LQKENI. This chain's CDR3 is CASSTGRDTEAFF. For the CDR3, the DNA is TGTGCCAGCTCTACAGGGCGGGACACTGAAGCTTTCTTT. Together with reference TRBV18 and TRBJ1-1, the CDR3 gives the full variable domain: NAGVMQNPRHLVRRRGQEARLRCSPMKGHSHVYWYRQLPEEGLKFMVYLQKENIIDESGMPKERFSAEFPKEGPSILRIQQVVRGDSAAYFCASSTGRDTEAFFGQGTRLTVV.

This sequence joins TRBV19 and TRBJ2-3; 10 nucleotides line up with TRBD2. V was clipped by 6 bases and J by 3 bases; unmatched bases: 3. CDR3 length: 14 residues. Germline loops: CDR1 LNHDA, CDR2 SQIVND (reference sequence). The chain's CDR3 is CASRQREGTDTQYF. The CDR3 DNA follows: TGTGCCAGTAGACAGCGGGAGGGGACAGATACGCAGTATTTT. Full variable domain (missing parts from reference TRBV19 and TRBJ2-3): DGGITQSPKYLFRKEGQNVTLSCEQNLNHDAMYWYRQDPGQGLRLIYYSQIVNDFQKGDIAEGYSVSREKKESFPLTVTSAQKNPTAFYLCASRQREGTDTQYFGPGTRLTVL.

The V and J genes are TRBV9 and TRBJ2-7; TRBD1 matches 9 bases. Trimming cost V 1 base and J 3 bases; bases outside gene matches: 5. From germline, CDR1 is SGDLS and CDR2 YYNGEE. There are 15 residues in the CDR3. The CDR3 protein is CASSVYGTGIYEQYF. The CDR3 DNA follows: TGTGCCAGCAGCGTATATGGGACAGGGATCTACGAGCAGTACTTC. Full variable domain (remainder filled in from reference TRBV9 and TRBJ2-7): DSGVTQTPKHLITATGQRVTLRCSPRSGDLSVYWYQQSLDQGLQFLIQYYNGEERAKGNILERFSAQQFPDLHSELNLSSLELGDSALYFCASSVYGTGIYEQYFGPGTRLTVT.

The chain combines TRBV10-3 with TRBJ2-2; TRBD1 aligns across 11 bases. The junction had 3 bases not matched to a gene; V was cut back by 1 base and J by 8 bases. This CDR3 region has 15 residues. The germline gives CDR1 ENHRY, CDR2 SYGVKD. CDR3 residues: CAISEWTGGSGELFF. The CDR3 nucleotides are TGTGCCATCAGTGAGTGGACAGGGGGCTCAGGGGAGCTGTTTTTT.

The chain joins TRBV13 to TRBJ2-2; D ambiguous. The V end lost 5 bases, the J end lost 5 bases, and 18 bases lay between the germline ends. CDR1 is PRHDT and CDR2 is FYEKMQ in the germline V gene (reference sequence). The CDR3 contains 16 residues. The CDR3 DNA reads TGTGCCAGCAGCCCTAGAGGAGATAAGTGGACCGGGGAGCTGTTTTTT. Translating it yields CASSPRGDKWTGELFF. Looking up the rest from reference TRBV13 and TRBJ2-2 gives the full variable domain: AAGVIQSPRHLIKEKRETATLKCYPIPRHDTVYWYQQGPGQDPQFLISFYEKMQSDKGSIPDRFSAQQFSDYHSELNMSSLELGDSALYFCASSPRGDKWTGELFFGEGSRLTVL.

This chain links TRBV19 with TRBJ2-7; 11 bases are shared with TRBD1. Looked up from germline, CDR1 is LNHDA and CDR2 is SQIVND (reference sequence). CDR3 length: 15 residues. V trimming: 1 base; J trimming: 6 bases; junction bases outside the gene matches: 5. The CDR3 region has the DNA TGTGCCAGTAGTATAGGGGGGACAGGGGGATCCGAGCAGTACTTC. Translation gives CASSIGGTGGSEQYF.

The chain couples TRBV30 to TRBJ1-2, with D unresolved. V was shortened by 5 bases and J by 4 bases, with 11 bases between the two germline ends. Germline values: CDR1 GTSNPN, CDR2 SVGIG (reference sequence). This CDR3 region has 12 residues. In nucleotides, the CDR3 is TGTGCCTGGGGAGGAGGAAGCTATGGCTACACCTTC. It specifies CAWGGGSYGYTF.

The rearrangement joins TRBV6-1 to TRBJ2-1, with D perhaps matching TRBD1 (6 bases). Germline lookup yields CDR1 MNHNS and CDR2 SASEGT. This CDR3 has 16 residues. Trimming stripped 4 bases from V and 0 bases from J, with 13 bases between. In DNA form, the CDR3 reads TGTGCCAGCAGTGCCCAGGGGATAATCTCCTACAATGAGCAGTTCTTC. Translation: CASSAQGIISYNEQFF.

The chain couples TRBV18 to TRBJ2-7, with TRBD1 identical over 10 bases. The better agreement between TRBJ2-1 and the DNA end casts doubt on the J call. This CDR3 contains 14 residues. From germline, CDR1 is KGHSH and CDR2 LQKENI. For the CDR3, the DNA is TGTGCCAGCTCACCACGACAGGGGGCTGGTGAGCAGTTCTTC. This sequence encodes CASSPRQGAGEQFF.

The chain links TRBV7-2 to TRBJ1-4, with TRBD1 matching 7 bases. After removal of 5 bases from V and 5 bases from J, the junction contained 5 bases not matched to a gene. CDR1 is SGHTA, CDR2 FQGNSA, per germline. The CDR3 is made up of 14 amino acids. CDR3 residues: CASSPGQPNEKLFF. CDR3 sequence (DNA): TGTGCCAGCAGCCCGGGACAGCCGAATGAAAAACTGTTTTTT.